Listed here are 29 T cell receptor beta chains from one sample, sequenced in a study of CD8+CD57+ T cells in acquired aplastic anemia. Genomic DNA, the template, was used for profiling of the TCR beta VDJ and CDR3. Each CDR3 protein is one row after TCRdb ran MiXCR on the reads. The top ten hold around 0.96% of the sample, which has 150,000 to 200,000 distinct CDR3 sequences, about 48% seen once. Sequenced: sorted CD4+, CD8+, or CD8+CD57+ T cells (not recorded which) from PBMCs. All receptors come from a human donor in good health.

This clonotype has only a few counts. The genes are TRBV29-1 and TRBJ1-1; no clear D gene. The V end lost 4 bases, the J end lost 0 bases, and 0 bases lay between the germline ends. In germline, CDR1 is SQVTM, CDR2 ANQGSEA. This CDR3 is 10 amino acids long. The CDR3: CSVVNTEAFF. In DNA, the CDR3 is TGCAGCGTTGTGAACACTGAAGCTTTCTTT.

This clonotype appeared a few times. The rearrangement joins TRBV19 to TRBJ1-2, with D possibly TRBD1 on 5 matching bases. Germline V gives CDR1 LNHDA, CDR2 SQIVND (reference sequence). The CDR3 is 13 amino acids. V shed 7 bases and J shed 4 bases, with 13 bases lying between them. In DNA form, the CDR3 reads TGTGCCAGTACCGCCGACAGTAGCTATGGCTACACCTTC. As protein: CASTADSSYGYTF.

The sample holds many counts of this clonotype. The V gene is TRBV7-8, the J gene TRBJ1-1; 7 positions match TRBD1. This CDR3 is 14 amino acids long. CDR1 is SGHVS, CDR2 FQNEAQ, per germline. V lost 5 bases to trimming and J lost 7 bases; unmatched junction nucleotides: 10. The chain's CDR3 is CASSTRDSQFEAFF. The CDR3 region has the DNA TGTGCCAGCAGCACGCGGGACAGCCAGTTTGAAGCTTTCTTT. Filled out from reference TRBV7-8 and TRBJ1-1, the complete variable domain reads GAGVSQSPRYKVAKRGQDVALRCDPISGHVSLFWYQQALGQGPEFLTYFQNEAQLDKSGLPSDRFFAERPEGSVSTLKIQRTQQEDSAVYLCASSTRDSQFEAFFGQGTRLTVV.

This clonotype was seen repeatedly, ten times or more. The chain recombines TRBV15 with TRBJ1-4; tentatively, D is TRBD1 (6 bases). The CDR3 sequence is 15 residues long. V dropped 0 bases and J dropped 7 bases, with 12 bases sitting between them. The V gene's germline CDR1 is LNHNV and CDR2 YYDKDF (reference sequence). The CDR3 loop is CATSRDSGTPEKLFF. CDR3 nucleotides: TGTGCCACCAGCAGAGATTCGGGGACACCTGAAAAACTGTTTTTT. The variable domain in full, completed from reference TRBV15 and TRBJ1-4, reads DAMVIQNPRYQVTQFGKPVTLSCSQTLNHNVMYWYQQKSSQAPKLLFHYYDKDFNNEADTPDNFQSRRPNTSFCFLDIRSPGLGDTAMYLCATSRDSGTPEKLFFGSGTQLSVL.

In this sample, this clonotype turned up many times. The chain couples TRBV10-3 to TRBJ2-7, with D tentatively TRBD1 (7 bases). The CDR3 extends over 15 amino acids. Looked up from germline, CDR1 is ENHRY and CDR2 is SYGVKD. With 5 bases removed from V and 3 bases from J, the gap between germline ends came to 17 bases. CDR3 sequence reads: CAISRGTVTGYEQYF. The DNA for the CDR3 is TGTGCCATCAGTCGCGGGACAGTAACAGGCTACGAGCAGTACTTC.

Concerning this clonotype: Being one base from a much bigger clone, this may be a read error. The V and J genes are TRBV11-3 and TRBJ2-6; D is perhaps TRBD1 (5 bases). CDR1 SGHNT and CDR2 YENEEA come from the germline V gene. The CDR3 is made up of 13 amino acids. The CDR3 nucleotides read TGTGCCAACAGCTTACGTGGGGCCAACGACCTGACTTTC. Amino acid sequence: CANSLRGANDLTF.

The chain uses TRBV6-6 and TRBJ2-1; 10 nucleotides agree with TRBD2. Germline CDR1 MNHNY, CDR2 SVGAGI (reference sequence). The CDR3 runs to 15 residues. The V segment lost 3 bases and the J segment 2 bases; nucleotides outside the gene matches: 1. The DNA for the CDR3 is TGTGCCAGCAGTTATAGCGGGAGGACCTACAATGAGCAGTTCTTC. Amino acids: CASSYSGRTYNEQFF.

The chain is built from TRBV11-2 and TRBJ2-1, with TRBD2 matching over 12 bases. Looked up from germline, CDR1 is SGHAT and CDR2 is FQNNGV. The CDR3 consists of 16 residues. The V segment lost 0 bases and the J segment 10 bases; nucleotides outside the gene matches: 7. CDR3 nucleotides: TGTGCCAGCAGCTTAGACCCTGGACTAGCGGGAAACGAGCAGTTCTTC. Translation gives CASSLDPGLAGNEQFF. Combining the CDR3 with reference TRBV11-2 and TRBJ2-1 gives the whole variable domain EAGVAQSPRYKIIEKRQSVAFWCNPISGHATLYWYQQILGQGPKLLIQFQNNGVVDDSQLPKDRFSAERLKGVDSTLKIQPAKLEDSAVYLCASSLDPGLAGNEQFFGPGTRLTVL.

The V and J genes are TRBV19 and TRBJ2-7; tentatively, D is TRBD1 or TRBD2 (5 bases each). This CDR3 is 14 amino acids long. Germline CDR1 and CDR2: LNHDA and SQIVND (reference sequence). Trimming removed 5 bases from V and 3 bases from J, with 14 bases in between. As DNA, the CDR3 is TGTGCCAGTAGTCCCCGGGGCAGCTTCTACGAGCAGTACTTC. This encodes CASSPRGSFYEQYF.

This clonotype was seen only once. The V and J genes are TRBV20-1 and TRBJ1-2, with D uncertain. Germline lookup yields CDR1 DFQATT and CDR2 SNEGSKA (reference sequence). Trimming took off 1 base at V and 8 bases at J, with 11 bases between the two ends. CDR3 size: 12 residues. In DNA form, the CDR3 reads TGCAGTGCTAGAGCTTCCGCAAGCGGCTACACCTTC. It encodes CSARASASGYTF.

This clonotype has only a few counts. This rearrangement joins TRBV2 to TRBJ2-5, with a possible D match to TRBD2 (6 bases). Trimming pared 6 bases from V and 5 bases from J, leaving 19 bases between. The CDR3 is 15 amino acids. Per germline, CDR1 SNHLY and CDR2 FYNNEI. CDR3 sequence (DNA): TGTGCCAGCAGGAGGTCGAACGGGGGTCGGGAGACCCAGTACTTC. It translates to CASRRSNGGRETQYF.

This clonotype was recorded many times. The CDR3 DNA sequence: TGTGCCAGCAGTGGTCAGACAGGGGCCTACGAGCAGTACTTC. Translating gives CASSGQTGAYEQYF. V and J are TRBV2 and TRBJ2-7, with 8 bases that match TRBD1. In germline, CDR1 is SNHLY, CDR2 FYNNEI. This CDR3 region has 14 residues. The V gene end was trimmed by 4 bases and the J gene end by 2 bases; junction bases not matched to a gene: 4.

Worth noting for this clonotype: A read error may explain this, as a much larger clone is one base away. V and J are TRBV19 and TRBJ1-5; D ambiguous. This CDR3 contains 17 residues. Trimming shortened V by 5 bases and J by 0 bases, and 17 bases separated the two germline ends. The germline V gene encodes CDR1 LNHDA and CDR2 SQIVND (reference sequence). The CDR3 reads CASSPPRLTNSNQPQHF. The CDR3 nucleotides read TGTGCCAGTAGTCCCCCCAGGCTCACCAATAGCAATCAGCCCCAGCATTTT. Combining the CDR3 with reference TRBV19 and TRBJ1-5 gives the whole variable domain DGGITQSPKYLFRKEGQNVTLSCEQNLNHDAMYWYRQDPGQGLRLIYYSQIVNDFQKGDIAEGYSVSREKKESFPLTVTSAQKNPTAFYLCASSPPRLTNSNQPQHFGDGTRLSIL.

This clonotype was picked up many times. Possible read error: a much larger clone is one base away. This CDR3 reads CAILGGGAEAFF. DNA of the CDR3: TGTGCCATCCTAGGAGGGGGCGCTGAAGCTTTCTTT. The chain recombines TRBV10-3 with TRBJ1-1, with 7 bases fitting TRBD1. The trim removed 8 bases at V and 6 bases at J, leaving 6 bases unmatched. The CDR3 consists of 12 residues. Germline V gene data show CDR1 as ENHRY and CDR2 as SYGVKD.

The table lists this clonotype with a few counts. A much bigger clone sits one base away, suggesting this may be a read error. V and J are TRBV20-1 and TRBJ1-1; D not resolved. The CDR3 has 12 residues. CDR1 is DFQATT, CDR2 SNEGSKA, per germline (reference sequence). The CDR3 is CSARVSFPEASF. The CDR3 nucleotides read TGCAGTGCTAGGGTTTCGTTCCCTGAAGCTTCCTTT.

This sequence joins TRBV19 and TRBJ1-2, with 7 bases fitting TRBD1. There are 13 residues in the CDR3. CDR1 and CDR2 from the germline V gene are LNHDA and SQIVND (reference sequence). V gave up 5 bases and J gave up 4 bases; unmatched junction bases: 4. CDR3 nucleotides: TGTGCCAGTAGTGAACAGGGGAGCTATGGCTACACCTTC. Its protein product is CASSEQGSYGYTF.

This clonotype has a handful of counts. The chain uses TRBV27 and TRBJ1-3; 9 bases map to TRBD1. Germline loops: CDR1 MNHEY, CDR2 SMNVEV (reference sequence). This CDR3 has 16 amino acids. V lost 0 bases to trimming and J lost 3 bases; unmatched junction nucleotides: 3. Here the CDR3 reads CASSLSAGQGGNTIYF. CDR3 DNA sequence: TGTGCCAGCAGTTTATCTGCGGGACAGGGTGGAAACACCATATATTTT.

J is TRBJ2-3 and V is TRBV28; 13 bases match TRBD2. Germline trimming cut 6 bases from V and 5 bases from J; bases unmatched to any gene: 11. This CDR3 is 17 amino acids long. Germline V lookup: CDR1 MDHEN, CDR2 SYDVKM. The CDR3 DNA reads TGTGCCAGCAGCCGGCGGACTAGCGGGAGTAATAAAGATACGCAGTATTTT. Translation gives CASSRRTSGSNKDTQYF.

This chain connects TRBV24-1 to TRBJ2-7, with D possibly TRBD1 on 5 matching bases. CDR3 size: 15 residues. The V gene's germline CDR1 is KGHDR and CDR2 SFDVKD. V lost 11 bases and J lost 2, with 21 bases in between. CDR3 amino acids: CASSKLGDSAYEQYF. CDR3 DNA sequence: TGTGCCAGCAGCAAGCTAGGCGACAGCGCCTACGAGCAGTACTTC.

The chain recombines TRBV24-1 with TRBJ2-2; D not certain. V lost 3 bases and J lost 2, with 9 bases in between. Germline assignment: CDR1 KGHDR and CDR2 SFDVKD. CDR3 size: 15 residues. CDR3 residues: CATSDPGLNTGELFF. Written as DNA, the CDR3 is TGTGCCACCAGTGATCCGGGCCTTAACACCGGGGAGCTGTTTTTT.

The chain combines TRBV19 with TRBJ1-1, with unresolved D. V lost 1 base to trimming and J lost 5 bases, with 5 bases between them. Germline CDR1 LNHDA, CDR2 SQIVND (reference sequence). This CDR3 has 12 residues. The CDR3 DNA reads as TGTGCCAGTAGTATAGCGGGGACTGAAGCTTTCTTT. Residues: CASSIAGTEAFF.

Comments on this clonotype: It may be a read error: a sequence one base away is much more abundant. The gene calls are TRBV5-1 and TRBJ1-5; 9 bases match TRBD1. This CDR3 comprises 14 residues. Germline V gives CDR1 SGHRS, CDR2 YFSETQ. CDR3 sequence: CANSQDRGDQPQHF. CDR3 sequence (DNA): TGCGCCAACAGCCAGGACAGGGGAGATCAGCCCCAGCATTTT.

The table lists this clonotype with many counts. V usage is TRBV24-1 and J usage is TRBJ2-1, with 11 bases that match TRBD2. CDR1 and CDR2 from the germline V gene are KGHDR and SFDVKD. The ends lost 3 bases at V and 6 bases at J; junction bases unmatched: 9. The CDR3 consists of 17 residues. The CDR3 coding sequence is TGTGCCACCAGTGATCCTCAACTAGCGGGAGCGGCCAATGAGCAGTTCTTC. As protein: CATSDPQLAGAANEQFF.

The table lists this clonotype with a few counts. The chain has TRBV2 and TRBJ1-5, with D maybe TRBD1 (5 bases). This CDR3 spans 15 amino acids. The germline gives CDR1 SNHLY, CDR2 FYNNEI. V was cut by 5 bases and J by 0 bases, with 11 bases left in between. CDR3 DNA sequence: TGTGCCAGCAGTCCGGGGACGGGTAGCAATCAGCCCCAGCATTTT. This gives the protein CASSPGTGSNQPQHF. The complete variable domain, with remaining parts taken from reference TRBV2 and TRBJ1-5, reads EPEVTQTPSHQVTQMGQEVILRCVPISNHLYFYWYRQILGQKVEFLVSFYNNEISEKSEIFDDQFSVERPDGSNFTLKIRSTKLEDSAMYFCASSPGTGSNQPQHFGDGTRLSIL.

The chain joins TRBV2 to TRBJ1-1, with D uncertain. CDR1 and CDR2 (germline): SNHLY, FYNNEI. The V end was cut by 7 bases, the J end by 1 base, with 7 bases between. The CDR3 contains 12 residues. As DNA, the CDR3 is TGTGCCAGCATCTCGGGGAACACTGAAGCTTTCTTT. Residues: CASISGNTEAFF.

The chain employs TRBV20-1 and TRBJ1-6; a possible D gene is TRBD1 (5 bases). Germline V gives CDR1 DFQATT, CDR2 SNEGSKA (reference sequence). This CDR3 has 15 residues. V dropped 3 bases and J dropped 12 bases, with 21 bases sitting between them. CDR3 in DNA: TGCAGTGCTAGTTCTCAGGGTGTATCGATCTTACCCCTCCACTTT. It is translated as CSASSQGVSILPLHF.

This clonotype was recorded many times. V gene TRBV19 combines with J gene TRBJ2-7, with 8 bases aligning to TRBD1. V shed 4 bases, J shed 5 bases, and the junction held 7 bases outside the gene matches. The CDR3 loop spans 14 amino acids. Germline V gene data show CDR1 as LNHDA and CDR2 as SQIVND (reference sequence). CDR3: CASSSQGALNEQYF. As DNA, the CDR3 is TGTGCCAGTAGTAGCCAGGGGGCTCTCAACGAGCAGTACTTC. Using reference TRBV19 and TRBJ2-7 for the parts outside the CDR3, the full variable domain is DGGITQSPKYLFRKEGQNVTLSCEQNLNHDAMYWYRQDPGQGLRLIYYSQIVNDFQKGDIAEGYSVSREKKESFPLTVTSAQKNPTAFYLCASSSQGALNEQYFGPGTRLTVT.

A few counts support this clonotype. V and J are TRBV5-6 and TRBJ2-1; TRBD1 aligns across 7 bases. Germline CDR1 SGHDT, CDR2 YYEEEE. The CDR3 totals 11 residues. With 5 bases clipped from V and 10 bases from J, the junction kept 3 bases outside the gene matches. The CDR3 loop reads CASRTGQEQFF. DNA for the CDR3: TGTGCCAGCAGAACGGGACAGGAGCAGTTCTTC.

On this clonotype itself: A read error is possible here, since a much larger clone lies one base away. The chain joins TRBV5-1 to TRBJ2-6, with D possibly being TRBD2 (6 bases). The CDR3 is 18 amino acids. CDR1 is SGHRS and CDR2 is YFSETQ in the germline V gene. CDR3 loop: CASSWDGSSYNGADVLTF. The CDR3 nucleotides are TGCGCCAGCAGCTGGGACGGGAGTTCTTATAATGGGGCCGACGTCCTGACTTTC.